The rows below give T cell receptor beta chains drawn from one sample of a study of naive and memory T cell subsets. TCRdb reprocessed the 5' RACE reads with MiXCR, giving one entry per CDR3 protein. The sample consists of about 32,000 distinct CDR3 sequences, 16% of them appearing once. These receptors were obtained from a female donor in good health. Both conserved end residues are part of each CDR3. A D gene is named only where the DNA matches it firmly. Expanded clones get a size class; other rows say once, few or many, or leave the size out.

>medium-sized|TRBJ1-5|TRBV15|TRBD1
TGTGCCACCAGCAGCCTAGACAGGGGGTCAAGGCAGCCCCAGCATTTT
CATSSLDRGSRQPQHF
>.|TRBJ1-2|TRBV5-1|.
TGCGCCAGCAGCTTGAATGTAGGGGACTATGGCTACACCTTC
CASSLNVGDYGYTF
>many|TRBJ1-1|TRBV11-2|.
TGTGCCAGCAGCTTAGGGGTGTCGAACACTGAAGCTTTCTTT
CASSLGVSNTEAFF
>many|TRBJ1-1|TRBV6-1|.
TGTGCCAGCAGGTGGGGACTGAAAACTGAAGCTTTCTTT
CASRWGLKTEAFF
>many|TRBJ2-3|TRBV7-2|TRBD2
TGTGCCAGCAGCTTAGTCAGCCGGGGGGGCACAGATACGCAGTATTTT
CASSLVSRGGTDTQYF
>many|TRBJ2-5|TRBV9|TRBD2
TGTGCCAGCAGCGAAACTAGCGGGGGTGGCCAAGAGACCCAGTACTTC
CASSETSGGGQETQYF
>few|TRBJ1-2|TRBV4-2|TRBD1
TGTGCCAGCAGCCAAGGGACAGGACTTTATGGCTACACCTTC
CASSQGTGLYGYTF
>.|TRBJ2-7|TRBV12-3/TRBV12-4|TRBD2
TGTGCCAGCAGTCGGGAGGGCTGGGTGCATCAGTACTTC
CASSREGWVHQYF
>.|TRBJ2-5|TRBV6-5|.
TGTGCCAGCACCAATAGTGAGGCGACCCAGTACTTC
CASTNSEATQYF
>.|TRBJ2-3|TRBV27|.
TGTGCCAGCAGTTTGGGGCTAGGCACAGATACGCAGTATTTT
CASSLGLGTDTQYF
>few|TRBJ1-1|TRBV10-3|.
TGTGCCATCAGGGATTTTGGAGAGATGAACACTGAAGCTTTCTTT
CAIRDFGEMNTEAFF
>many|TRBJ2-2|TRBV20-1|TRBD1
TGCAGTGCTAGCCGACAGGGCCGTAGGAACACCGGGGAGCTGTTTTTT
CSASRQGRRNTGELFF
>.|TRBJ1-2|TRBV10-2|TRBD1
TGCGCCAGCAGGGAAGGGACAGGGGGCAACTATGGCTACACCTTC
CASREGTGGNYGYTF
>.|TRBJ2-7|TRBV20-1|.
TGCAGTGCTAGAGCATCCCTGGGCACGTCGGGCGTTTACGAGCAGTACTTC
CSARASLGTSGVYEQYF
>many|TRBJ1-2|TRBV20-1|.
TGCAGTGCAACGGACATCAACTATGGCTACACCTTC
CSATDINYGYTF
>.|TRBJ2-5|TRBV20-1|TRBD2
TGCAGTGCCGGACTAGCGGGGTCCACCAGCCGCCAAGAGACCCAGTACTTC
CSAGLAGSTSRQETQYF
>many|TRBJ1-3|TRBV6-5|.
TGTGCCAGCAGTTACACGCTCTCTGGAAACACCATATATTTT
CASSYTLSGNTIYF
>many|TRBJ1-6|TRBV7-2|TRBD1
TGTGCCAGCAGCCAATCCGGGACAGAGTATTCACCCCTCCACTTT
CASSQSGTEYSPLHF
>.|TRBJ2-5|TRBV15|TRBD2
TGTGCCACCAGGAACGGGGGGGCTCGACAAGAGACCCAGTACTTC
CATRNGGARQETQYF
>.|TRBJ1-5|TRBV12-3/TRBV12-4|.
TGTGCCAGCAGTTTGGGGGGGGGCTCGGGCAATCAGCCCCAGCATTTT
CASSLGGGSGNQPQHF
>few|TRBJ2-5|TRBV29-1|TRBD2
TGCAGCGCCGGGGAGGGGGAGACCCAGTACTTC
CSAGEGETQYF
>.|TRBJ2-5|TRBV20-1|TRBD2
TGCAGTGCGCGTAGCGGGACTAGCGGACTCCAAGAGACCCAGTACTTC
CSARSGTSGLQETQYF
>.|TRBJ2-5|TRBV10-3|.
TGTGCCATCAGGAGTGGGGACCAAGAGACCCAGTACTTC
CAIRSGDQETQYF
>many|TRBJ2-7|TRBV29-1|.
TGCAGCGTTGAGACAGAGACTAGCTACGAGCAGTACTTC
CSVETETSYEQYF
>few|TRBJ1-2|TRBV11-2|.
TGTGCCAGCAGCTTAGAGTCGGGAAATGGCGACACCTTC
CASSLESGNGDTF
>few|TRBJ2-1|TRBV12-3/TRBV12-4|.
TGTGCCACAGAGAGGAGAGAGAGTTATGAGCAGTTCTTC
CATERRESYEQFF
>many|TRBJ2-4|TRBV10-2|.
TGCGCCAGCAGGGAGGGCGGCGCTAACAAAAACATTCAGTACTTC
CASREGGANKNIQYF
>many|TRBJ2-1|TRBV6-5|.
TGTGCCAGCAGTTCAGGGAGCTCCTACAATGAGCAGTTCTTC
CASSSGSSYNEQFF
>few|TRBJ1-1|TRBV27|.
TGTGCCAGCAGTTTATCAAGACAGAACACTGAAGCTTTCTTT
CASSLSRQNTEAFF
>few|TRBJ2-5|TRBV6-6|.
TGTGCCAGCAGTGCCGAAGAGACCCAGTACTTC
CASSAEETQYF
>many|TRBJ1-4|TRBV20-1|TRBD1
TGCAGTGCAATGCCGGGACAGGGGTACGAAAAACTGTTTTTT
CSAMPGQGYEKLFF
>medium-sized|TRBJ1-3|TRBV12-3/TRBV12-4|.
TGTGCCAGCGGATTTGGACAGATCTCTGGAAACACCATATATTTT
CASGFGQISGNTIYF
>.|TRBJ2-7|TRBV7-2|TRBD1
TGTGCCAGCAGCTTAGCTGGTGGCAGGGGGAAATCCTACGAGCAGTACTTC
CASSLAGGRGKSYEQYF
>many|TRBJ2-1|TRBV20-1|TRBD2
TGCAGTGCCACGATCCGAATAGCGGGGGGGGGGAATGAGCAGTTCTTC
CSATIRIAGGGNEQFF
>many|TRBJ2-4|TRBV6-5|.
TGTGCCAGCAGTCCCGGGCGTAGCAAAAACATTCAGTACTTC
CASSPGRSKNIQYF
>medium-sized|TRBJ1-1|TRBV29-1|TRBD1
TGCAGCGCTAAGGATGGACAGGGGGTGACTGAAGCTTTCTTT
CSAKDGQGVTEAFF
>many|TRBJ1-1|TRBV2|TRBD1
TGTGCCAACAAGATTTCCGGGACAGGGAGTATAAGGGAAGCTTTCTTT
CANKISGTGSIREAFF
>.|TRBJ1-5|TRBV6-5|.
TGTGCCAGCAGTAGGCAGGGGTGCGAGCAGCCCCAGCATTTT
CASSRQGCEQPQHF
>.|TRBJ2-2|TRBV11-2|.
TGTGCCAGCAGCTTAAGACACGTCAACGGGGAGCTGTTTTTT
CASSLRHVNGELFF
>few|TRBJ1-6|TRBV12-3/TRBV12-4|.
TGTGCCAGCAGTTGGAGGACAGATAATTCACCCCTCCACTTT
CASSWRTDNSPLHF
>many|TRBJ2-7|TRBV12-3/TRBV12-4|.
TGTGCCAGCAGTTCAAGAACCAGGACGTTCGAGCAGTACTTC
CASSSRTRTFEQYF
>many|TRBJ1-2|TRBV10-3|TRBD1
TGTGCCATCAGTGAGGGGGGACAGGGCATCTATGGCTACACCTTC
CAISEGGQGIYGYTF
>many|TRBJ1-2|TRBV20-1|.
TGCAGTGCTAGAGGTCCCCAGGGCCTAGCCTATGGCTACACCTTC
CSARGPQGLAYGYTF
>.|TRBJ2-5|TRBV5-1|.
TGCGCCAGTTCCCGGGCTCAAGAGACCCAGTACTTC
CASSRAQETQYF
>.|TRBJ2-3|TRBV20-1|.
TGCAGTGCTAGTCAGGGGACTAGCACAGATACGCAGTATTTT
CSASQGTSTDTQYF
>.|TRBJ1-2|TRBV20-1|.
TGCAGTGCTAGAGATTTAGGGAGGACCGCAATGGCCTACACCTTC
CSARDLGRTAMAYTF
>few|TRBJ2-3|TRBV6-6|.
TGTGCCAGCAGTTACGATCCAGATACGCAGTATTTT
CASSYDPDTQYF
>.|TRBJ1-1|TRBV11-2|.
TGTGCCAGCAGCTCGGTATTGGCTTTCTTT
CASSSVLAFF
>many|TRBJ1-3|TRBV29-1|.
TGCAGCGTGTACAGGCCTGGAAACACCATATATTTT
CSVYRPGNTIYF
>many|TRBJ1-4|TRBV7-2|.
TGTGCCAGCAGCTTAGATGGGGCTGAAAAACTGTTTTTT
CASSLDGAEKLFF
>.|TRBJ1-6|TRBV12-3/TRBV12-4|TRBD1
TGTGCCAGCAGTCTCGGGACAGAGAATTCACCCCTCCACTTT
CASSLGTENSPLHF
>.|TRBJ2-5|TRBV12-3/TRBV12-4|TRBD2
TGTGCCAGCAGCGAGACTAGCGGGGGGCCGAGGGAGACCCAGTACTTC
CASSETSGGPRETQYF
>.|TRBJ1-1|TRBV7-2|TRBD1
TGTGCCAGCAGCTTAGGAGCAGGGGGGGTCACTGAAGCTTTCTTT
CASSLGAGGVTEAFF
>few|TRBJ2-2|TRBV11-2|.
TGTGCCAGCAGCCGCTCCGGGGAGCTGTTTTTT
CASSRSGELFF
>many|TRBJ1-2|TRBV20-1|TRBD1
TGCAGTGCAAACCCACAGGGGTCGGGGGACTATGGCTACACCTTC
CSANPQGSGDYGYTF
>once|TRBJ2-1|TRBV12-3/TRBV12-4|.
TGTGCCAGCAGTCCGGACAGCTCCTACAATGAGCAGTTCTTC
CASSPDSSYNEQFF
>.|TRBJ2-5|TRBV5-1|TRBD2
TGCGCCAGCAGCATGATGACTAGCGTCCAAGAGACCCAGTACTTC
CASSMMTSVQETQYF
>many|TRBJ1-1|TRBV29-1|.
TGCAGCGTTGACAGGGAGACGAACACTGAAGCTTTCTTT
CSVDRETNTEAFF